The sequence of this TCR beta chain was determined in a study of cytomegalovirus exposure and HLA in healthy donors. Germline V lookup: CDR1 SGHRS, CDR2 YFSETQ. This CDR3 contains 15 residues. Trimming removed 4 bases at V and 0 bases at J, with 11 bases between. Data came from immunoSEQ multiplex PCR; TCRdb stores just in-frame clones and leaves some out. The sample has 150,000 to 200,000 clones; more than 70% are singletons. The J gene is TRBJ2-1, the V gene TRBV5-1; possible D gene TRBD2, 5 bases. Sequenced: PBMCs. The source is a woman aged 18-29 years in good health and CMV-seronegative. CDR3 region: CASSADLSSYNEQFF. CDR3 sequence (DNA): TGCGCCAGCAGCGCGGACTTAAGCTCCTACAATGAGCAGTTCTTC.